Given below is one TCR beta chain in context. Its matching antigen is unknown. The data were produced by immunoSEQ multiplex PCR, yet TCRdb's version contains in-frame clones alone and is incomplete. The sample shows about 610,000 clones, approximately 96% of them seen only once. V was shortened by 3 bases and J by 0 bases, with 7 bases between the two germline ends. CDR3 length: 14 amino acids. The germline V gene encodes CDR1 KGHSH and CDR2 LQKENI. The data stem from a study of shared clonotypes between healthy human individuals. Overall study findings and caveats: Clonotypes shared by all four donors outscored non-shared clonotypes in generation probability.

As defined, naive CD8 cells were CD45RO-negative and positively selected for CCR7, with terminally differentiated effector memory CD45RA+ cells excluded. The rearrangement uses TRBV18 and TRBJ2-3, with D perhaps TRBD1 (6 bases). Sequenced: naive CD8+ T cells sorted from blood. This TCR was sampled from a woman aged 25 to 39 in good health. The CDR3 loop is CASSPGQSTDTQYF. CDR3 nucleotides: TGTGCCAGCTCACCGGGACAAAGCACAGATACGCAGTATTTT.